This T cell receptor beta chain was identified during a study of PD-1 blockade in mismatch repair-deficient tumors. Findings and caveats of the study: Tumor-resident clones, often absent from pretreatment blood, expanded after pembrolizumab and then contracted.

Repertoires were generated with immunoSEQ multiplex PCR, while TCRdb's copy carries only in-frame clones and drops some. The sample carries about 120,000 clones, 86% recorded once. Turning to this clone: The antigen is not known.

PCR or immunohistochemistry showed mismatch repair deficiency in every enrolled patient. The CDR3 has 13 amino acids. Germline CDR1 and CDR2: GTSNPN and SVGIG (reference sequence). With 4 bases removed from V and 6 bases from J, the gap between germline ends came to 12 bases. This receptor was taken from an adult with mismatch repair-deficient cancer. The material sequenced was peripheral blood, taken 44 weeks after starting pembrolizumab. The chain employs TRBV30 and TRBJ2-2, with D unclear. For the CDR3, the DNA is TGTGCCTGGACCCTTACTGACCCCGGGGAGCTGTTTTTT. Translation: CAWTLTDPGELFF.